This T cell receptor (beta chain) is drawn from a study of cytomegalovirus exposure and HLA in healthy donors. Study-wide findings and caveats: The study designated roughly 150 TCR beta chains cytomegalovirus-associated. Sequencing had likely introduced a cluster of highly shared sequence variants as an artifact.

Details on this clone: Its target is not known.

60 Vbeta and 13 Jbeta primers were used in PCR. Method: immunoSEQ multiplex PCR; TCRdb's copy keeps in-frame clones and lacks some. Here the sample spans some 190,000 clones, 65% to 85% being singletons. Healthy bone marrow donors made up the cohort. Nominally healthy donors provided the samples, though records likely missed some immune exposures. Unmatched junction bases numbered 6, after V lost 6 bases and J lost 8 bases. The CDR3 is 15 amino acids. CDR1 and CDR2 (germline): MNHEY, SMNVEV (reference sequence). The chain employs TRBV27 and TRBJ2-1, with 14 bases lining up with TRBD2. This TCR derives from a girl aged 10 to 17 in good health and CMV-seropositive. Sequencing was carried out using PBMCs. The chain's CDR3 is CASRPTSGRVYEQFF. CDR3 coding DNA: TGTGCCAGCAGGCCGACTAGCGGGAGGGTCTATGAGCAGTTCTTC.